The T cell receptor beta chain described here comes from a study of shared clonotypes between healthy human individuals. General study points: There were few donors, and this limited the genetic and exposure-history diversity represented.

Libraries were prepared by immunoSEQ multiplex PCR; TCRdb keeps only in-frame clonotypes and omits some of them. The sample includes about 490,000 clones, less than 80% of them seen just once. Worth noting for this clone: Antigen: not known.

The length of the CDR3 is 13 residues. CDR1 SQVTM and CDR2 ANQGSEA come from the germline V gene. V gave up 7 bases and J gave up 3 bases, with 14 bases separating them. Donors included only healthy HIV-negative adults lacking recent acute infections or vaccinations. The V call is TRBV29-1, the J call TRBJ2-3; D is uncertain. This receptor was obtained from a woman in her thirties or forties in good health. Some clones in this sample may be carry-over from other donors' samples. Sequencing was performed on PBMCs. The CDR3 here is CSERRYRTDTQYF. CDR3 DNA sequence: TGCAGCGAACGCCGGTACAGAACAGATACGCAGTATTTT.